This T cell receptor (beta chain) was retrieved from a study of human T cells and chemical hapten exposure. Sample time point: patch test 1, 2 weeks after DPC sensitization. Treatment given: therapeutic diphenylcyclopropenone sensitization with weekly scalp DPC. The CDR3 loop spans 15 amino acids. Trimming took 5 bases from V and 7 from J; bases not matched to a gene: 8. Regarding the study as a whole: Expanded TCRs showed more large CDR3 clusters than pre-sensitization or healthy control sets.

This clonotype was observed many times. The antigen remains unidentified. The study used a library that attached unique molecular identifiers to individual cDNA molecules. Using its own MiXCR run on the RACE reads, TCRdb lists one record per CDR3 protein. The top ten clones hold about 2.1% of a sample with 300,000 to 450,000 distinct CDR3 sequences, more than 4.5% of them seen once. This specimen was whole blood, taken in connection with sensitization to the hapten diphenylcyclopropenone (DPC). This TCR was recovered from a woman aged 50 to 60 with alopecia areata. Some clones in this sample may be carry-over from other donors' samples. The rearrangement links TRBV12-3 or TRBV12-4 to TRBJ1-4; 9 positions agree with TRBD1. CDR3: CASSPGQGGGEKLFF. The CDR3 bases are TGTGCCAGCAGTCCGGGACAGGGTGGAGGTGAAAAACTGTTTTTT.